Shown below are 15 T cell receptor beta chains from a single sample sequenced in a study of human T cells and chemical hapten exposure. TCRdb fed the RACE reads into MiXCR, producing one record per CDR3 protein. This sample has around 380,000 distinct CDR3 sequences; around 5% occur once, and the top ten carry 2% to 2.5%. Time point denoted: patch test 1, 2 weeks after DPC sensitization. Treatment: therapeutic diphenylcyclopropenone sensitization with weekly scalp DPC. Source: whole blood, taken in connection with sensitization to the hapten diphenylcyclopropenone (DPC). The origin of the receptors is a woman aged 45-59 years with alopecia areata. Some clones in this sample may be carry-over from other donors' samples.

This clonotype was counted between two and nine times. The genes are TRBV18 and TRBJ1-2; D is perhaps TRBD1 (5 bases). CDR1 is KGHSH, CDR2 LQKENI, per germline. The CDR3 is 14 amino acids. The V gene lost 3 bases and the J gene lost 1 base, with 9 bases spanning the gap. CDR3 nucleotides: TGTGCCAGCTCACCGGGGCCCCTTAACTATGGCTACACCTTC. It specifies CASSPGPLNYGYTF. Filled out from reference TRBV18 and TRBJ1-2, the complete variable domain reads NAGVMQNPRHLVRRRGQEARLRCSPMKGHSHVYWYRQLPEEGLKFMVYLQKENIIDESGMPKERFSAEFPKEGPSILRIQQVVRGDSAAYFCASSPGPLNYGYTFGSGTRLTVV.

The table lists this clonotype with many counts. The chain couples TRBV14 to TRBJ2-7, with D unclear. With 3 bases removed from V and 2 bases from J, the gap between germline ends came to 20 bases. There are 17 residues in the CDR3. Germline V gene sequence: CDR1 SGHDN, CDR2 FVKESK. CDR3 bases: TGTGCCAGCAGCCAGGCTTCTGACTGGACGCTCGCCTACGAGCAGTACTTC. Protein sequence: CASSQASDWTLAYEQYF. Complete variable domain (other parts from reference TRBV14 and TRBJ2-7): EAGVTQFPSHSVIEKGQTVTLRCDPISGHDNLYWYRRVMGKEIKFLLHFVKESKQDESGMPNNRFLAERTGGTYSTLKVQPAELEDSGVYFCASSQASDWTLAYEQYFGPGTRLTVT.

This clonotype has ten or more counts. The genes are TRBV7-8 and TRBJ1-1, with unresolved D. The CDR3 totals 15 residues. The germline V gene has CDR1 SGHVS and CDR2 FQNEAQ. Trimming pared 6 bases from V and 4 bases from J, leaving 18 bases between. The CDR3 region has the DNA TGTGCCAGCAGTTCAAATACGGGGTCCTTCACTGAAGCTTTCTTT. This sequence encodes CASSSNTGSFTEAFF.

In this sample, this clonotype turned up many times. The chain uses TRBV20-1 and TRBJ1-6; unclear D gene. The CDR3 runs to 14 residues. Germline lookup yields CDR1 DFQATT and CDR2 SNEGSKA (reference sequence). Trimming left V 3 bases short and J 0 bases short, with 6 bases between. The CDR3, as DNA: TGCAGTGCTAGGCCCAGCTCCTATAATTCACCCCTCCACTTT. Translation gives CSARPSSYNSPLHF.

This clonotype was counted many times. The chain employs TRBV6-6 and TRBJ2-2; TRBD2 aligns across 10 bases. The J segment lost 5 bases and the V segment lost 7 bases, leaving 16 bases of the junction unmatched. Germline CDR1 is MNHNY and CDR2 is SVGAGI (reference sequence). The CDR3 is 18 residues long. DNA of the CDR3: TGTGCCAGCACCCTAAGGCTAGCGGGGGCCTTTGCGACCGGGGAGCTGTTTTTT. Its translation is CASTLRLAGAFATGELFF.

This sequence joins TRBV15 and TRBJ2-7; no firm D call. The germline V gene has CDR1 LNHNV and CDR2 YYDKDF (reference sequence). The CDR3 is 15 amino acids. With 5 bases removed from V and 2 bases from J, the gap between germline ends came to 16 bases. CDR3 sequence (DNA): TGTGCCACCAGCGCCTTGGGCGGCTCTACCTACGAGCAGTACTTC. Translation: CATSALGGSTYEQYF.

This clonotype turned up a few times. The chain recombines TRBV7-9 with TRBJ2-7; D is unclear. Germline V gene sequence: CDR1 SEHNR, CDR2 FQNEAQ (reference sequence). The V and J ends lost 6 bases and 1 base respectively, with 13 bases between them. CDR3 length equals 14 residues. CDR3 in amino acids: CASSSRPGSYEQYF. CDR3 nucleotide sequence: TGTGCCAGCAGTTCTCGTCCCGGTTCCTACGAGCAGTACTTC.

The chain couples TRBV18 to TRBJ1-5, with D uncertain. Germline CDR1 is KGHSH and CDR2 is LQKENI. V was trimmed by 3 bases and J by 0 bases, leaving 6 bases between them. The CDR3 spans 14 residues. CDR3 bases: TGTGCCAGCTCACCGGACGTTAGCAATCAGCCCCAGCATTTT. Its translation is CASSPDVSNQPQHF.

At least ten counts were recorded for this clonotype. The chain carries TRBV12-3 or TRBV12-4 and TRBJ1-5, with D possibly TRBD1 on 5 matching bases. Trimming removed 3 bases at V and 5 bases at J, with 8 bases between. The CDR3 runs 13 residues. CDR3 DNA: TGTGCCAGCAGTTTTGGGGGGGATCAGCCCCAGCATTTT. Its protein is CASSFGGDQPQHF.

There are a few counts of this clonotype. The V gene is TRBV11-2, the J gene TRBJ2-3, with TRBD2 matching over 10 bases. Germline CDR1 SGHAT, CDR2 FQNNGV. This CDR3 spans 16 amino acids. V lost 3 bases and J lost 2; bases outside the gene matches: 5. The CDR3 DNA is TGTGCCAGCAGCTTCTCCGGGACTAGCGTCACAGATACGCAGTATTTT. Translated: CASSFSGTSVTDTQYF.

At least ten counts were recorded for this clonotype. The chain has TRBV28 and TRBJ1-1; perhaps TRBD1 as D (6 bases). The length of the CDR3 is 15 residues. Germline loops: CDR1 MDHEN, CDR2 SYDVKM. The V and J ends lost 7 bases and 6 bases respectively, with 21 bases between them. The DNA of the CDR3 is TGTGCCAGCAATCCGTCCGTGGGGGACAAGGCTGAAGCTTTCTTT. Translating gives CASNPSVGDKAEAFF.

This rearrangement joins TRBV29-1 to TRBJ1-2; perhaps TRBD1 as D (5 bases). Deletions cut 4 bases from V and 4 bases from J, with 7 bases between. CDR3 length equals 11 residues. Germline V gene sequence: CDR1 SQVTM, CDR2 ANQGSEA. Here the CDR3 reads CSVAGPYGYTF. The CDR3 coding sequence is TGCAGCGTTGCGGGGCCCTATGGCTACACCTTC.

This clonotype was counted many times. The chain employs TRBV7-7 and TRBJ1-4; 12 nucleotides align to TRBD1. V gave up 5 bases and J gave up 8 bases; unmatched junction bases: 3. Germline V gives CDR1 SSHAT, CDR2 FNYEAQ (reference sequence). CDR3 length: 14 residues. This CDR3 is CASSPGTGGEKLFF. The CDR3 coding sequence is TGTGCCAGCAGCCCCGGGACAGGGGGCGAAAAACTGTTTTTT. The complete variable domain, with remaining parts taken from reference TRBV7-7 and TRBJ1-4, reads GAGVSQSPRYKVTKRGQDVTLRCDPISSHATLYWYQQALGQGPEFLTYFNYEAQPDKSGLPSDRFSAERPEGSISTLTIQRTEQRDSAMYRCASSPGTGGEKLFFGSGTQLSVL.

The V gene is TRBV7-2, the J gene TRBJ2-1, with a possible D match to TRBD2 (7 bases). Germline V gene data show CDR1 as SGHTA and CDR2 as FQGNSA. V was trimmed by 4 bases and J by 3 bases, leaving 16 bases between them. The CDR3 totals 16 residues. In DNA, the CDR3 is TGTGCCAGCAGCTCCCTTGGGGGGGCTTTCTACAATGAGCAGTTCTTC. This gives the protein CASSSLGGAFYNEQFF.

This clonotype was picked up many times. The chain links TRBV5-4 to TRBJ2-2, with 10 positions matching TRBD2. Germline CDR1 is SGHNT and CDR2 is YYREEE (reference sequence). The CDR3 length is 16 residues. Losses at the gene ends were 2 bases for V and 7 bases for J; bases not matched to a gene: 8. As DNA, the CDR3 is TGTGCCAGCAGCTTAGCGGGAGGGCCCGTTAACGGGGAGCTGTTTTTT. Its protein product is CASSLAGGPVNGELFF.